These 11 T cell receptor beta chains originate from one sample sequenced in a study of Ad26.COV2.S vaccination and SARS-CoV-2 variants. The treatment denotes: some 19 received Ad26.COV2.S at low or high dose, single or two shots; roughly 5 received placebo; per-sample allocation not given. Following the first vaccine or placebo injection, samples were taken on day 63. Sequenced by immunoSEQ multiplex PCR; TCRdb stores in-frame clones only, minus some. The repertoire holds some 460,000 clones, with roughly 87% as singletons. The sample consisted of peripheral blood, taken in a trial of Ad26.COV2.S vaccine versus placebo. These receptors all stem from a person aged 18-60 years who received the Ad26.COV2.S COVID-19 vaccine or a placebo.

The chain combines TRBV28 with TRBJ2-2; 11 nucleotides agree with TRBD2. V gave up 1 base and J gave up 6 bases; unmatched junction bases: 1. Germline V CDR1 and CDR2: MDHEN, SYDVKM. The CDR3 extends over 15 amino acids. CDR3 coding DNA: TGTGCCAGCAGTTTATCTAGCGGGAGGTCCGGGGAGCTGTTTTTT. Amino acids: CASSLSSGRSGELFF.

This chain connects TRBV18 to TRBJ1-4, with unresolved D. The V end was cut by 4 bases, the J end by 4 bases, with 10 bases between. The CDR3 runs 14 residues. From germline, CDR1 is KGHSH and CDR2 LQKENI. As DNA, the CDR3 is TGTGCCAGCTCACGATGGACGGATAATGAAAAACTGTTTTTT. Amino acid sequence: CASSRWTDNEKLFF.

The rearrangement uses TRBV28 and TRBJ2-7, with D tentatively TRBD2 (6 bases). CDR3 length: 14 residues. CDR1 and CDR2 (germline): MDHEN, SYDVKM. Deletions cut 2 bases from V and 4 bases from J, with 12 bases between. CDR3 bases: TGTGCCAGCAGTTTAAGGCTAGCGCGTTACGAGCAGTACTTC. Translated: CASSLRLARYEQYF. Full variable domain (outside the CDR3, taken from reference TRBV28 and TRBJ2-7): DVKVTQSSRYLVKRTGEKVFLECVQDMDHENMFWYRQDPGLGLRLIYFSYDVKMKEKGDIPEGYSVSREKKERFSLILESASTNQTSMYLCASSLRLARYEQYFGPGTRLTVT.

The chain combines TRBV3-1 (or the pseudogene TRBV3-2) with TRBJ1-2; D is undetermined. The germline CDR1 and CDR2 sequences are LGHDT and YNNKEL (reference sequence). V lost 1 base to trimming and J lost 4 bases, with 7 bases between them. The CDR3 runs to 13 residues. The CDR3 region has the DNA TGTGCCAGCAGCCAAGTTCGGGGCTATGGCTACACCTTC. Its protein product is CASSQVRGYGYTF.

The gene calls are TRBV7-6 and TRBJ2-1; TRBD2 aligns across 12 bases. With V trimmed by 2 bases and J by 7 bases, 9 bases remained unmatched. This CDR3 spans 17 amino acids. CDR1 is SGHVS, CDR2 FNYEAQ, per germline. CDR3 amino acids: CASSLKASGRARNEQFF. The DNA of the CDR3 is TGTGCCAGCAGCTTAAAAGCTAGCGGGAGGGCCAGAAATGAGCAGTTCTTC.

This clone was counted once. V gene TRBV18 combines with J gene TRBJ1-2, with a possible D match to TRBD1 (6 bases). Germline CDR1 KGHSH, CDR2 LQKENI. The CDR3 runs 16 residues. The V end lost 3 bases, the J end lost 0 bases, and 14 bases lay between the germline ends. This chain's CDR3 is CASSPSGTRANYGYTF. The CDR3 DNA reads TGTGCCAGCTCACCGTCCGGGACAAGAGCTAACTATGGCTACACCTTC.

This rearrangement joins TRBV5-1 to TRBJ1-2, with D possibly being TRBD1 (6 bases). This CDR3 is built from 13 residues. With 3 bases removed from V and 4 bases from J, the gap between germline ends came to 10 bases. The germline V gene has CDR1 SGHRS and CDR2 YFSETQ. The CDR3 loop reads CASSSDSLYGYTF. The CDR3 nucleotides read TGCGCCAGCAGCTCGGACAGCCTCTATGGCTACACCTTC.

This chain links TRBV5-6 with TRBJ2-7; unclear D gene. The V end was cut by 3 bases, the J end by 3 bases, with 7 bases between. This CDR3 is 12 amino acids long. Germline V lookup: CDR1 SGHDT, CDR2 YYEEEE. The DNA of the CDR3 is TGTGCCAGCAGCTACGACGGCTACGAGCAGTACTTC. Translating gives CASSYDGYEQYF.

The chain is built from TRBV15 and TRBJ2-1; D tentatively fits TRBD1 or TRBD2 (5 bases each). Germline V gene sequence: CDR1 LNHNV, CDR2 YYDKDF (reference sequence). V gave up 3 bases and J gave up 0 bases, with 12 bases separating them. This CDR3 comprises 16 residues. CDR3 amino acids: CATSRGEMSSYNEQFF. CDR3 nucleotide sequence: TGTGCCACCAGCAGGGGGGAGATGAGCTCCTACAATGAGCAGTTCTTC.

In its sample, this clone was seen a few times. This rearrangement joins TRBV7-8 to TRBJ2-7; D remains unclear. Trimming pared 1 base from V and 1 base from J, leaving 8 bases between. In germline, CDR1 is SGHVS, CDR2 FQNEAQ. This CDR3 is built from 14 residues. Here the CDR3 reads CASSLVTGSYEQYF. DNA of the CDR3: TGTGCCAGCAGCTTAGTGACCGGGTCCTACGAGCAGTACTTC.

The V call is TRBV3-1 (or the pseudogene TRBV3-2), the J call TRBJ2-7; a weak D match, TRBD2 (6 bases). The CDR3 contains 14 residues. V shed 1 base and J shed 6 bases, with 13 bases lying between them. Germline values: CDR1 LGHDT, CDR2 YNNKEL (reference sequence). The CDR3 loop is CASSQGRVGPEQYF. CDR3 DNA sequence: TGTGCCAGCAGCCAAGGGAGGGTTGGCCCCGAGCAGTACTTC.